The 30 T cell receptor beta chains in this list originate from one sample, sequenced in a study of immune evolution from preneoplasia to lung adenocarcinoma. Sequencing was performed with immunoSEQ multiplex PCR; in TCRdb, only in-frame clones are kept and a portion is missing. The sample shows several thousand clones, roughly nine tenths of them seen only once. The material sequenced was FFPE minimally invasive lung adenocarcinoma tissue. Receptor source: a donor of 70 years or more with lung adenocarcinoma.

CDR3 nucleotides: TGTGCCAGCAGCTTTTGGGTGGGGACAGGGAGCGCCGGGGAGCTGTTTTTT. Residues: CASSFWVGTGSAGELFF. The chain joins TRBV7-9 to TRBJ2-2, with TRBD1 matching over 9 bases. The V gene's germline CDR1 is SEHNR and CDR2 FQNEAQ (reference sequence). The V gene end was trimmed by 3 bases and the J gene end by 6 bases; junction bases not matched to a gene: 11. The CDR3 totals 17 residues. Looking up the rest from reference TRBV7-9 and TRBJ2-2 gives the full variable domain: DTGVSQNPRHKITKRGQNVTFRCDPISEHNRLYWYRQTLGQGPEFLTYFQNEAQLEKSRLLSDRFSAERPKGSFSTLEIQRTEQGDSAMYLCASSFWVGTGSAGELFFGEGSRLTVL.

This chain joins TRBV6-5 and TRBJ2-2; 7 bases are a match to TRBD1. The CDR3 spans 15 residues. The germline gives CDR1 MNHEY, CDR2 SVGAGI. Trimming at V came to 5 bases and at J to 5 bases, leaving 8 bases not matched to a gene. The CDR3 region has the DNA TGTGCCAGCAGTCCACCGACAGGGCGGACCGGGGAGCTGTTTTTT. Amino acid sequence: CASSPPTGRTGELFF.

This chain joins TRBV29-1 and TRBJ1-3, with D unresolved. V was shortened by 3 bases and J by 1 base, with 13 bases between the two germline ends. There are 15 residues in the CDR3. Germline loops: CDR1 SQVTM, CDR2 ANQGSEA. CDR3 bases: TGCAGCGTTGACGTTGGGTTAGATTCTGGAAACACCATATATTTT. Protein: CSVDVGLDSGNTIYF.

The chain uses TRBV10-3 and TRBJ1-5, with D possibly TRBD1 on 5 matching bases. CDR1 is ENHRY, CDR2 SYGVKD, per germline. The CDR3 extends over 18 amino acids. V lost 8 bases and J lost 0, with 23 bases in between. CDR3 nucleotides: TGTGCCATCTCGAAGGACATAACCAATCCATATAGCAATCAGCCCCAGCATTTT. Translation gives CAISKDITNPYSNQPQHF.

The CDR3 region has the DNA TGTGCCAGTAGTATAGGCATCAGGGGCGATTACGAGCAGTACTTC. This codes for CASSIGIRGDYEQYF. The chain links TRBV19 to TRBJ2-7; D is perhaps TRBD1 (6 bases). The ends were cut back, 1 base at V and 4 bases at J, with 14 bases in the middle. This CDR3 region has 15 residues. Germline CDR1 is LNHDA and CDR2 is SQIVND (reference sequence).

The V gene is TRBV30, the J gene TRBJ2-1; D uncertain. CDR1 GTSNPN and CDR2 SVGIG come from the germline V gene (reference sequence). The V end was cut by 0 bases, the J end by 5 bases, with 5 bases between. CDR3 length: 12 residues. The CDR3 DNA follows: TGTGCCTGGAGTGTACATAACAATGAGCAGTTCTTC. This sequence encodes CAWSVHNNEQFF.

The chain joins TRBV30 to TRBJ1-2; the D is unclear. Deletions cut 4 bases from V and 4 bases from J, with 10 bases between. Germline V gene sequence: CDR1 GTSNPN, CDR2 SVGIG (reference sequence). CDR3 length equals 12 residues. The CDR3 DNA reads TGTGCCTGGACAGCGGGTAGCTATGGCTACACCTTC. Its protein is CAWTAGSYGYTF. Looking up the rest from reference TRBV30 and TRBJ1-2 gives the full variable domain: SQTIHQWPATLVQPVGSPLSLECTVEGTSNPNLYWYRQAAGRGLQLLFYSVGIGQISSEVPQNLSASRPQDRQFILSSKKLLLSDSGFYLCAWTAGSYGYTFGSGTRLTVV.

The chain combines TRBV19 with TRBJ2-2, with D perhaps matching TRBD1 (5 bases). V shed 7 bases and J shed 4 bases, with 13 bases lying between them. Looked up from germline, CDR1 is LNHDA and CDR2 is SQIVND (reference sequence). The CDR3 extends over 14 amino acids. The CDR3: CASKRTTGTGELFF. The CDR3 nucleotides are TGTGCCAGTAAAAGGACAACCGGCACCGGGGAGCTGTTTTTT.

This clone appeared a single time. The chain joins TRBV7-2 to TRBJ2-1, with D hard to call. CDR1 is SGHTA, CDR2 FQGNSA, per germline. The CDR3 consists of 15 residues. V lost 3 bases and J 5 bases, leaving 14 bases between the germline ends. The CDR3 DNA reads as TGTGCCAGCAGCTTGTCGCCGGGCCCCAACAATGAGCAGTTCTTC. It codes for CASSLSPGPNNEQFF.

CDR3 in DNA: TGTGCCAGCAGCTTGGAGGGACCTTGGGGCTACACCTTC. The encoded protein is CASSLEGPWGYTF. The chain recombines TRBV5-5 with TRBJ1-2; perhaps TRBD1 as D (5 bases). Germline CDR1 reads SGHKS; CDR2 reads YYEKEE (reference sequence). V shed 0 bases and J shed 8 bases, with 11 bases lying between them. The CDR3 extends over 13 amino acids.

The V and J genes are TRBV20-1 and TRBJ2-7; 9 bases align to TRBD2. J was trimmed by 4 bases and V by 8 bases; bases with no gene match: 3. Germline-derived CDR1 and CDR2 are DFQATT and SNEGSKA (reference sequence). The CDR3 contains 11 residues. In DNA, the CDR3 is TGCAGTCCCGCGGGAGGGTACGAGCAGTACTTC. It encodes CSPAGGYEQYF.

Of note for this clone: The sample carries other DNA sequences with the same CDR3. The chain carries TRBV28 and TRBJ1-1, with 7 bases lining up with TRBD1. CDR1 and CDR2 (germline): MDHEN, SYDVKM. Losses at the gene ends were 9 bases for V and 8 bases for J; bases not matched to a gene: 15. The CDR3 runs to 14 residues. CDR3 nucleotides: TGTGCCAGTAGAGAATCACAGGGGATTTGGGAAGCTTTCTTT. This gives the protein CASRESQGIWEAFF. Together with reference TRBV28 and TRBJ1-1, the CDR3 gives the full variable domain: DVKVTQSSRYLVKRTGEKVFLECVQDMDHENMFWYRQDPGLGLRLIYFSYDVKMKEKGDIPEGYSVSREKKERFSLILESASTNQTSMYLCASRESQGIWEAFFGQGTRLTVV.

CDR3 nucleotide sequence: TGTGCCAGTAGCGAACCCGCCAGGGCCAACTCCTACGAGCAGTACTTC. Amino acids: CASSEPARANSYEQYF. V is TRBV19 and J is TRBJ2-7, with D perhaps TRBD1 (5 bases). The CDR3 runs 16 residues. Trimming pared 6 bases from V and 0 bases from J, leaving 18 bases between. The V gene's germline CDR1 is LNHDA and CDR2 SQIVND (reference sequence).

This clone was counted once. V and J are TRBV28 and TRBJ1-1, with D perhaps TRBD1 (6 bases). CDR3 length equals 14 residues. V was trimmed by 6 bases and J by 5 bases, leaving 16 bases between them. CDR1 and CDR2 (germline): MDHEN, SYDVKM. The CDR3 DNA follows: TGTGCCAGCAGGAAAACAGGGTATGGGACTGAAGCTTTCTTT. It yields the protein CASRKTGYGTEAFF.

The genes are TRBV19 and TRBJ2-5; 9 bases are a match to TRBD1. This CDR3 is built from 13 residues. Germline V gives CDR1 LNHDA, CDR2 SQIVND (reference sequence). Trimming at V came to 5 bases and at J to 6 bases, leaving 4 bases not matched to a gene. The DNA of the CDR3 is TGTGCCAGTAGTGAACAGGGGGCGCAGACCCAGTACTTC. Translation: CASSEQGAQTQYF.

The chain employs TRBV6-1 and TRBJ2-6, with no clear D. The CDR3 has 15 residues. V lost 4 bases and J lost 1, with 8 bases in between. CDR1 and CDR2 (germline): MNHNS, SASEGT. As DNA, the CDR3 is TGTGCCAGCAGTGTCGGAGTTTCTGGGGCCAACGTCCTGACTTTC. It is translated as CASSVGVSGANVLTF.

This chain connects TRBV10-1 to TRBJ1-4; 7 positions agree with TRBD1. This CDR3 region has 18 residues. The V and J ends lost 8 bases and 11 bases, in that order; junction bases with no gene match: 26. CDR1 and CDR2 (germline): WNHNN, SYGVQD (reference sequence). The CDR3 DNA reads TGCGCCAGCCCTAGCCGCCCCGACAGGGCTCTAAGGATTGAGAAACTGTTTTTT. As protein: CASPSRPDRALRIEKLFF.

The rearrangement links TRBV6-1 to TRBJ2-3; 7 bases are a match to TRBD2. The CDR3 is 14 amino acids. CDR1 is MNHNS, CDR2 SASEGT, per germline. The V gene end was trimmed by 4 bases and the J gene end by 4 bases; junction bases not matched to a gene: 5. Here the CDR3 reads CASSGREVADTQYF. CDR3 sequence (DNA): TGTGCCAGCAGTGGTCGGGAGGTGGCAGATACGCAGTATTTT.

The V and J genes are TRBV7-9 and TRBJ2-2; 12 nucleotides match TRBD2. V trimming: 8 bases; J trimming: 2 bases; junction bases outside the gene matches: 6. The CDR3 loop spans 16 amino acids. Germline V CDR1 and CDR2: SEHNR, FQNEAQ (reference sequence). For the CDR3, the DNA is TGTGCCAGCCCGGGACTAGCGGGTATCAACACCGGGGAGCTGTTTTTT. Translating gives CASPGLAGINTGELFF.

In this sample, this clone turned up once. V is TRBV7-6 and J is TRBJ2-3; a weak D match, TRBD2 (5 bases). Looked up from germline, CDR1 is SGHVS and CDR2 is FNYEAQ. The CDR3 runs to 12 residues. V was pared by 8 bases and J by 7 bases, with 13 bases between. CDR3 in amino acids: CASGGGSYTQYF. CDR3 bases: TGTGCCAGCGGAGGCGGTAGTTATACGCAGTATTTT.

A word on this clone: An end of the junction does not agree with germline; a read error may underlie this. The rearrangement joins TRBV7-7 to TRBJ1-5; D ambiguous. In germline, CDR1 is SSHAT, CDR2 FNYEAQ (reference sequence). The CDR3 totals 13 residues. The CDR3 DNA follows: TGTGCTAGCAGCCCGTCGGTTGGACAGCCCCAGCATTTT. It encodes CASSPSVGQPQHF.

J is TRBJ1-4 and V is TRBV5-1; no reliable D call. The length of the CDR3 is 14 residues. Trimming removed 1 base from V and 5 bases from J, with 9 bases in between. CDR1 is SGHRS, CDR2 YFSETQ, per germline. In DNA, the CDR3 is TGCGCCAGCAGCTTGTTAACAGTCAATGAAAAACTGTTTTTT. This codes for CASSLLTVNEKLFF.

The chain joins TRBV13 to TRBJ2-1; D gene unclear. The CDR3 sequence is 14 residues long. V lost 4 bases and J lost 0, with 7 bases in between. Germline V CDR1 and CDR2: PRHDT, FYEKMQ (reference sequence). The CDR3 region has the DNA TGTGCCAGCAGCTCTAGGCGCTCCTACAATGAGCAGTTCTTC. Protein product: CASSSRRSYNEQFF.

A few counts support this clone. The V call is TRBV7-8, the J call TRBJ2-1; TRBD2 aligns across 9 bases. This CDR3 comprises 18 residues. CDR1 is SGHVS, CDR2 FQNEAQ, per germline. V dropped 3 bases and J dropped 7; count of bases not matched to a gene: 16. The chain's CDR3 is CASSLVAAATSGWNEQFF. The CDR3 coding sequence is TGTGCCAGCAGCTTGGTAGCTGCGGCGACTAGCGGATGGAATGAGCAGTTCTTC.

This sequence joins TRBV7-9 and TRBJ1-1, with D perhaps TRBD1 (5 bases). The CDR3 has 14 residues. CDR1 is SEHNR and CDR2 is FQNEAQ in the germline V gene (reference sequence). V gave up 5 bases and J gave up 1 base, with 11 bases separating them. The CDR3 nucleotides read TGTGCCAGCAGCATCCAGGGTAGGAACACTGAAGCTTTCTTT. Amino acid sequence: CASSIQGRNTEAFF.

V usage is TRBV28 and J usage is TRBJ1-1; D may be TRBD1 (6 bases). The CDR3 sequence is 16 residues long. The V and J ends lost 6 bases and 3 bases respectively, with 20 bases between them. Per germline, CDR1 MDHEN and CDR2 SYDVKM. The CDR3 sequence is CASRGSDSLGDTEAFF. DNA of the CDR3: TGTGCCAGCAGGGGATCGGACAGTTTGGGGGACACTGAAGCTTTCTTT. The full variable domain, completed using reference TRBV28 and TRBJ1-1, is DVKVTQSSRYLVKRTGEKVFLECVQDMDHENMFWYRQDPGLGLRLIYFSYDVKMKEKGDIPEGYSVSREKKERFSLILESASTNQTSMYLCASRGSDSLGDTEAFFGQGTRLTVV.

The chain recombines TRBV7-2 with TRBJ2-2, with TRBD1 identical over 10 bases. Losses at the gene ends were 6 bases for V and 4 bases for J; bases not matched to a gene: 2. Germline CDR1 reads SGHTA; CDR2 reads FQGNSA. The CDR3 covers 14 residues. CDR3 sequence reads: CASSRQGATGELFF. The CDR3 DNA follows: TGTGCCAGCAGTCGACAGGGGGCCACCGGGGAGCTGTTTTTT.

This sequence joins TRBV4-3 and TRBJ1-2; D unresolved. Per the germline V gene, CDR1 is LGHNA and CDR2 is YSLEER. The CDR3 runs 13 residues. V was trimmed by 0 bases and J by 1 base, leaving 3 bases between them. The CDR3 DNA reads as TGCGCCAGCAGCCAAGATAGTAACTATGGCTACACCTTC. It codes for CASSQDSNYGYTF.

This clone came up a few times. V and J are TRBV7-8 and TRBJ2-1; a weak D match, TRBD1 (5 bases). V was shortened by 5 bases and J by 7 bases, with 15 bases between the two germline ends. Germline V lookup: CDR1 SGHVS, CDR2 FQNEAQ. This CDR3 region has 14 residues. CDR3 sequence reads: CASSRSKGVNEQFF. As DNA, the CDR3 is TGTGCCAGCAGCCGGAGTAAAGGGGTAAATGAGCAGTTCTTC. Full variable domain (outside the CDR3, taken from reference TRBV7-8 and TRBJ2-1): GAGVSQSPRYKVAKRGQDVALRCDPISGHVSLFWYQQALGQGPEFLTYFQNEAQLDKSGLPSDRFFAERPEGSVSTLKIQRTQQEDSAVYLCASSRSKGVNEQFFGPGTRLTVL.

The gene calls are TRBV28 and TRBJ2-7; 10 bases are shared with TRBD2. V was clipped by 6 bases and J by 2 bases; unmatched bases: 4. Germline CDR1 MDHEN, CDR2 SYDVKM. This CDR3 is 14 amino acids long. The DNA for the CDR3 is TGTGCCAGCAGAACAGCGGGAGGGGCCTACGAGCAGTACTTC. Translation: CASRTAGGAYEQYF.